This T cell receptor beta chain was profiled in a study of response to subunit inactivated influenza vaccine. Study results and caveats: It was suggested by the authors that few new T cells are recruited by each seasonal influenza vaccination.

The germline CDR1 and CDR2 sequences are SGHDT and YYEEEE. V gave up 7 bases and J gave up 3 bases, with 17 bases separating them. The CDR3 spans 14 residues. TCRdb called the RT-PCR reads again in MiXCR, with one record for every CDR3 protein. The data hold a few hundred thousand distinct CDR3 sequences, with 14% observed a single time. There are many counts of this clonotype. Its antigen is undetermined. This chain uses TRBV5-6 with TRBJ2-7; D perhaps matches TRBD2 (6 bases). The sequence was obtained from a man over 45 who received an inactivated influenza vaccine. This specimen consisted of PBMCs from blood, obtained 11 to 12 days after vaccination. CDR3 in amino acids: CASERRDGHYEQYF. CDR3 in DNA: TGTGCCAGCGAAAGGAGGGACGGGCACTACGAGCAGTACTTC.